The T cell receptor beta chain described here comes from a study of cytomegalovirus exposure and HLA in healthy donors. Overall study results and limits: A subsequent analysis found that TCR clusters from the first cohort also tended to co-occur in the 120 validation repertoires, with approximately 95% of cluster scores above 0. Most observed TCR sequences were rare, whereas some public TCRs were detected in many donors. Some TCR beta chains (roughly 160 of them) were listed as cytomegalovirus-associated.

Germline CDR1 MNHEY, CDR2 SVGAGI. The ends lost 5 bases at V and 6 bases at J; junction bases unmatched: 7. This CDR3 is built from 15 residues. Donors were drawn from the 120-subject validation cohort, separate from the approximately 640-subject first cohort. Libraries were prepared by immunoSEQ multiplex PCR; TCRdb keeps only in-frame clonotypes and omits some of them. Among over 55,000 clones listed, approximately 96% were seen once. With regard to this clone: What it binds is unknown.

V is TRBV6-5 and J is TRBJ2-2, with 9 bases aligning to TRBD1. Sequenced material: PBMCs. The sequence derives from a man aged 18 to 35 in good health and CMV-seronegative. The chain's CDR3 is CASSVRDRVSGELFF. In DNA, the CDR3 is TGTGCCAGCAGTGTCCGGGACAGGGTATCCGGGGAGCTGTTTTTT.